At least ten counts were recorded for the clone carrying this T cell receptor (beta chain). These data are taken from a study of identical twins. Healthy Caucasians, and only they, were the donors. TCRdb re-analysed the 5' RACE reads in MiXCR, keeping a single row per CDR3 protein. This table holds just over 500,000 distinct CDR3 sequences, less than 25% found once. The CDR3 has 14 residues. V dropped 6 bases and J dropped 5; count of bases not matched to a gene: 7. This same sample was also taken into another study, of T cells expressing NK-cell markers. From that second work: Several experiments confined sorting to alpha-beta TCR T cells with an anti-gamma-delta TCR antibody. No clear determination of HCMV specificity was made for expanded NKG2C+ T cell clones.

The sequence came from a woman younger than 35 in good health. The sequenced sample consisted of CD4+ T cells sorted from blood. The V and J genes are TRBV12-3 or TRBV12-4 and TRBJ2-3; TRBD1 aligns across 8 bases. CDR3 nucleotides: TGTGCCAGCAGGCGACAGGGGCTTGGAGATACGCAGTATTTT. Protein sequence: CASRRQGLGDTQYF.